One sample yielded the 3 T cell receptor beta chains listed below, sequenced in a study of blood T cell repertoires in COVID-19. The repertoire was sequenced with immunoSEQ multiplex PCR; TCRdb's copy has only in-frame clones and lacks some. This table has about 320,000 clones, about 87% appearing once. The sequenced material came from PBMCs or T cells enriched from blood (not recorded which). Receptors were obtained from a man younger than 45 who had recovered from COVID-19.

The chain uses TRBV30 and TRBJ1-2; D perhaps matches TRBD1 (5 bases). V shed 3 bases and J shed 5 bases, with 10 bases lying between them. The V gene's germline CDR1 is GTSNPN and CDR2 SVGIG (reference sequence). This CDR3 contains 12 residues. The CDR3 DNA reads as TGTGCCTGGAGCAATCGGGGGTATGGCTACACCTTC. Translated, it gives CAWSNRGYGYTF.

This sequence joins TRBV29-1 and TRBJ1-2, with no clear D. Germline V gene sequence: CDR1 SQVTM, CDR2 ANQGSEA. This CDR3 spans 14 amino acids. The ends were cut back, 7 bases at V and 9 bases at J, with 24 bases in the middle. Here the CDR3 DNA reads TGCAGCGCCGCAGGAGGGCCGGGCCCCCGTAGCTACACCTTC. This encodes CSAAGGPGPRSYTF.

J is TRBJ1-3 and V is TRBV29-1; possibly TRBD1 for D (6 bases). CDR3 length equals 13 residues. V lost 7 bases to trimming and J lost 0 bases, with 10 bases between them. Germline assignment: CDR1 SQVTM and CDR2 ANQGSEA. Written as DNA, the CDR3 is TGCAGCGCTGGACAGAGCTCTGGAAACACCATATATTTT. It yields the protein CSAGQSSGNTIYF.